What follows is one T cell receptor (beta chain) and its context. The V gene's germline CDR1 is LNHDA and CDR2 SQIVND (reference sequence). With 2 bases removed from V and 8 bases from J, the gap between germline ends came to 13 bases. This CDR3 comprises 14 residues. The sample is drawn from a study of cytomegalovirus exposure and HLA in healthy donors. A multiplex PCR was run with 60 Vbeta primers and 13 Jbeta primers. Sequenced by immunoSEQ multiplex PCR; TCRdb stores in-frame clones only, minus some. The sample has under 200,000 clones, around 84% seen once. The chain recombines TRBV19 with TRBJ2-1; D might be TRBD1 (6 bases). Input material: PBMCs. This receptor was identified in a woman between 18 and 30 years old in good health and CMV-seronegative. DNA of the CDR3: TGTGCCAGTAGTATATCTACAGGGTGGGATGAGCAGTTCTTC. This sequence encodes CASSISTGWDEQFF.